This T cell receptor (beta chain) is from a study of blood T cell repertoires in COVID-19. Study at large: COVID-19 samples, acute and convalescent, were from the United States, Italy and Spain.

Authors' data handling: Estimation of nucleated cell counts relied on the amplification of reference gene primers. The data were produced by immunoSEQ multiplex PCR, yet TCRdb's version contains in-frame clones alone and is incomplete. That table supplies the V and J calls and clone size; D and trimming were determined from the DNA. The table has fewer than 300,000 clones, 70% to 90% seen once; the top ten hold around 1%. The V end lost 1 base, the J end lost 1 base, and 10 bases lay between the germline ends. CDR1 is ENHRY, CDR2 SYGVKD, per germline. CDR3 length: 15 residues. This receptor was taken from a human donor with COVID-19, enrolled during active disease. The donor label of this sample is uncertain. The specimen was peripheral blood. This rearrangement joins TRBV10-3 to TRBJ2-5; possible D gene TRBD1, 6 bases. The chain's CDR3 is CAISEYIRGQETQYF. The CDR3 DNA reads TGTGCCATCAGTGAGTACATCAGGGGCCAAGAGACCCAGTACTTC.